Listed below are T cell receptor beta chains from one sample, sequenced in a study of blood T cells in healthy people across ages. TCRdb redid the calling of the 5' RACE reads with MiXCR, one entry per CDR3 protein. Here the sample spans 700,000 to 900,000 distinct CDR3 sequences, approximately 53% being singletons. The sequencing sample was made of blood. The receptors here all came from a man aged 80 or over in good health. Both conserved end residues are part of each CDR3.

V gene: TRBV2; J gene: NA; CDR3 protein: CASSPVGPYEQYF
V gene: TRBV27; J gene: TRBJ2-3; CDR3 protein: CASSLAGGTQYF
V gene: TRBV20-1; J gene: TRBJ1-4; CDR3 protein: CSAPHGTANEKLFF
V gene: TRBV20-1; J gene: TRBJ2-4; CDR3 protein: CSAQRGVVNIQYF
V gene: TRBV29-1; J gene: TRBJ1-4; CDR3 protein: CSITGTGREKLFF
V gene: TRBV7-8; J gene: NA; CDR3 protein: CASSSPPGQGYEQYF
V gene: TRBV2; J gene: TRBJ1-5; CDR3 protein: CASSGYRDQPQHF
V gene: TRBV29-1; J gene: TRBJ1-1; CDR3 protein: CSVVRSGGRNTEAFF
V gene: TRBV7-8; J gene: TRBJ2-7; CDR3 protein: CASSLGGAGSFPYEQYF
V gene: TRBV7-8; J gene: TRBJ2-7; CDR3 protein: CASFGGGTTYEQYF
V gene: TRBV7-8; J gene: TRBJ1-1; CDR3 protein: CASSPGSGRKNTEAFF
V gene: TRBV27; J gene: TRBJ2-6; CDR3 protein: CASSTGQLSSGANVLTF
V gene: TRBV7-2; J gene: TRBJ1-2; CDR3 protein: CASTIGGPANYGYTF
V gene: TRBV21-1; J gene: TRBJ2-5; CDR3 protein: CASSLRDRGGETQYF
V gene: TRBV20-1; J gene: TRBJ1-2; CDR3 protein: CSARVGQNYGYTF
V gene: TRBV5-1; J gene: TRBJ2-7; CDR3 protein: CASSPEGQGAYEQYF
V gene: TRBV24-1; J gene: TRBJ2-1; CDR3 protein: CATSDWGSRGFHEQFF
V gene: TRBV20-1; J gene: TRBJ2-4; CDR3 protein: CSARDGEAKNIQYF
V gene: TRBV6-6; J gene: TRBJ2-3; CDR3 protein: CASSTGQGARYAYF
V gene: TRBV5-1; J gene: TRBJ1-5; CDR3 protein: CASSLGQGVSQPQHF
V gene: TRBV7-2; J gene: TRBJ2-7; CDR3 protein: CASSLGTAGNYEQYF
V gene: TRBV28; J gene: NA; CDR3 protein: CASSLAGTVGEQYF
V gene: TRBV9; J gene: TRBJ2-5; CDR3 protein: CASSARRGLETQYF
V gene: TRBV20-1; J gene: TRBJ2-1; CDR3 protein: CSARRASDEQFF
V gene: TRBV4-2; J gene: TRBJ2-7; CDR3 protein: CASSRSAGTYEQYF
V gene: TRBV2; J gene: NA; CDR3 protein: CASSEDSIYEQYF
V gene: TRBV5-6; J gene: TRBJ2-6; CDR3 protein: CASSLAGDGANVLTF
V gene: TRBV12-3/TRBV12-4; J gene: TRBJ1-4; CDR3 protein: CASSSDVEKLFF
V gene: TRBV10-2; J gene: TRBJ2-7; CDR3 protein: CASSPIAGGLSSYEQYF
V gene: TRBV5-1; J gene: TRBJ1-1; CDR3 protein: CASSTQGGTEAFF
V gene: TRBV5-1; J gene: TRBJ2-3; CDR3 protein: CASSLDPGLAGVAATQYF
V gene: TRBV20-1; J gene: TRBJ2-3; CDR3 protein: CSARDPWRGTDTQYF
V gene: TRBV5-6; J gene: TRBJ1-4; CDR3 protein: CASSFLTGPNEKLFF
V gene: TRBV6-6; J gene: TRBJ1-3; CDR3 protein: CAAGTAFGNTIYF
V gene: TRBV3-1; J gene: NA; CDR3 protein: CASSTRDPYNEQYF
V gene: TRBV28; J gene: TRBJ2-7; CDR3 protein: CASSRALNYEQYF
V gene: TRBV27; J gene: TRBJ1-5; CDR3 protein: CASSLSGSWGQPQHF
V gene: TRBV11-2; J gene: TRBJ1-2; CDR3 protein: CASRATGVPGYTF
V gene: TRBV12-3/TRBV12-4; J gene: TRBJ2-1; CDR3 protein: CASTTNLGEQFF
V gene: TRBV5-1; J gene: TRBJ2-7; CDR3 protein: CASSLDRFLYEQYF
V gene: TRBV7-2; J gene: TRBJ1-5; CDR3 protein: CASSSRNNQPQHF
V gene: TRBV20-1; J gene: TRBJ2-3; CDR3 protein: CSAREVGLAGHRYAYF
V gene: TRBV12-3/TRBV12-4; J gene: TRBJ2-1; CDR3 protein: CASSLYRPSDEQFF
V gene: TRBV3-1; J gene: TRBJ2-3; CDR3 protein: CASSQDGLGGGYAYF
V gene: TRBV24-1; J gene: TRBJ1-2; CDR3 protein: CATSDPDSPYGYTF
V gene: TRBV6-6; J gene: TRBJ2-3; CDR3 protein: CSSGTSTDTQYF
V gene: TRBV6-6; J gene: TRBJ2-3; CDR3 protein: CASSWGGSDTQYF
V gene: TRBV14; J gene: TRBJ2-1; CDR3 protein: CASNRNPYNEQFF
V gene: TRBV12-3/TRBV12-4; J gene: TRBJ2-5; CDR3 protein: CASSSFGQETQYF
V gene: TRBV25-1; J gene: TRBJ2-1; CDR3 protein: CASGPFGTQQGNEQFF
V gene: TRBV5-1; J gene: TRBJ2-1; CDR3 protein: CASSPGTSGSGGYNEQFF